These T cell receptor beta chains were read from a single sample in a study of blood T cell repertoires in COVID-19. The repertoire was sequenced with immunoSEQ multiplex PCR; TCRdb's copy has only in-frame clones and lacks some. The sample includes about 160,000 clones, more than 60% seen only once; the top ten take roughly 3.1%. The sample comprised peripheral blood. The receptors come from a man between 65 and 85 years old with acute or convalescent COVID-19. The CDR3 runs from the conserved cysteine through the conserved F or W. The D gene is left open where the match is weak. Clone size is stated in some rows and not others, as once, few, many or a class when expanded.

V gene	J gene	D gene	clone size	CDR3 protein	CDR3 DNA
TRBV27	TRBJ2-7	TRBD2	-	CASTRLAGVGEQYF	TGTGCCAGCACCCGCCTAGCGGGAGTGGGAGAGCAGTACTTC
TRBV6-5	TRBJ1-1	-	once	CASSYSGHMNTEAFF	TGTGCCAGCAGTTACTCGGGACATATGAACACTGAAGCTTTCTTT
TRBV4-3	TRBJ2-1	TRBD1	-	CASSLYRGGEQFF	TGCGCCAGCAGCCTTTACAGGGGTGGGGAGCAGTTCTTC
TRBV20-1	TRBJ1-1	-	-	CSASIFVTEAFF	TGCAGTGCTAGTATTTTCGTGACTGAAGCTTTCTTT
TRBV21-1	TRBJ2-3	-	-	CASSKKYGLMSTDTQYF	TGTGCCAGCAGCAAAAAGTACGGTTTGATGAGCACAGATACGCAGTATTTT
TRBV27	TRBJ1-2	-	-	CASRDRKPPYGYTF	TGTGCCAGCAGAGACAGGAAGCCACCCTATGGCTACACCTTC
TRBV4-2	TRBJ2-7	-	-	CASRGQGGGEQYF	TGTGCCAGCAGGGGACAGGGCGGGGGGGAGCAGTACTTC
TRBV11-3	TRBJ2-7	TRBD1	-	CASSLGQGFPYEQYF	TGTGCCAGCAGCTTAGGACAGGGCTTTCCCTACGAGCAGTACTTC
TRBV6-5	TRBJ2-5	-	-	CASSYSPPSAGETQYF	TGTGCCAGCAGTTACTCCCCTCCTAGCGCTGGGGAGACCCAGTACTTC
TRBV29-1	TRBJ2-7	TRBD1	once	CSVPRQGKNEQYF	TGCAGCGTTCCCCGACAGGGGAAGAACGAGCAGTACTTC
TRBV10-3	TRBJ2-5	-	-	CAMGDIQETQYF	TGTGCCATGGGGGACATCCAAGAGACCCAGTACTTC
TRBV5-1	TRBJ2-1	-	-	CASSLDRNEQFF	TGCGCCAGCAGCTTGGATAGAAATGAGCAGTTCTTC
TRBV9	TRBJ1-2	-	-	CASSEGGRGYGYTF	TGTGCCAGCAGCGAGGGGGGGCGCGGCTATGGCTACACCTTC
TRBV6-5	TRBJ2-1	TRBD1	-	CASSKKGTALNEQFF	TGTGCCAGCAGCAAAAAAGGGACAGCCCTCAATGAGCAGTTCTTC
TRBV6-2/TRBV6-3	TRBJ2-3	TRBD2	-	CASSQGLAALADTQYF	TGTGCCAGCAGCCAGGGACTAGCAGCCTTGGCAGATACGCAGTATTTT
TRBV6-2/TRBV6-3	TRBJ2-3	TRBD1	-	CASSRQGSTDTQYF	TGTGCCAGCAGCAGACAGGGGAGCACAGATACGCAGTATTTT
TRBV6-5	TRBJ2-7	TRBD1	once	CASSSTGGAAYEQYF	TGTGCCAGCAGCTCGACAGGGGGCGCTGCCTACGAGCAGTACTTC
TRBV7-2	TRBJ1-4	TRBD1	once	CASSLAGRQGGGEKLFF	TGTGCCAGCAGCTTAGCGGGGAGACAGGGCGGCGGTGAAAAACTGTTTTTT
TRBV3-1/TRBV3-2	TRBJ2-1	-	-	CASSQDSSTAQFF	TGTGCCAGCAGCCAAGACTCTAGCACTGCGCAGTTCTTC
TRBV11-3	TRBJ1-1	TRBD1	-	CASSFNRQGVTEAFF	TGTGCCAGCAGCTTCAATCGACAGGGAGTCACTGAAGCTTTCTTT
TRBV5-1	TRBJ1-1	-	few	CASSPRGRVTEAFF	TGCGCCAGCAGCCCACGGGGGAGGGTCACTGAAGCTTTCTTT
TRBV3-1/TRBV3-2	TRBJ1-6	TRBD1	-	CASSQVTGQGGSPLHF	TGTGCCAGCAGCCAAGTGACAGGACAGGGCGGTTCACCCCTCCACTTT
TRBV7-2	TRBJ2-1	TRBD1	-	CASSPGQGVYNEQFF	TGTGCCAGCAGCCCGGGACAGGGGGTTTACAATGAGCAGTTCTTC
TRBV27	TRBJ2-1	TRBD2	-	CASKLAGGDNEQFF	TGTGCCAGCAAACTAGCGGGGGGCGACAATGAGCAGTTCTTC
TRBV5-1	TRBJ2-3	TRBD2	-	CASSLEGGSGTDTQYF	TGCGCCAGCAGCTTGGAGGGCGGGAGTGGCACAGATACGCAGTATTTT
TRBV7-9	TRBJ1-2	-	-	CASSLTRTANYGYTF	TGTGCCAGCAGCTTAACCCGGACAGCTAACTATGGCTACACCTTC
TRBV3-1/TRBV3-2	TRBJ2-5	-	-	CASSQDVGRGQETQYF	TGTGCCAGCAGCCAAGATGTAGGGCGGGGTCAAGAGACCCAGTACTTC
TRBV11-2	TRBJ1-1	-	-	CASSLTVLNTEAFF	TGTGCCAGCAGCTTGACAGTACTGAACACTGAAGCTTTCTTT
TRBV4-1	TRBJ2-7	-	-	CASSQGHRLSYEQYF	TGCGCCAGCAGCCAAGGACATCGCCTAAGCTACGAGCAGTACTTC
TRBV2	TRBJ1-1	-	once	CATSTANTEAFF	TGTGCCACTTCGACAGCGAACACTGAAGCTTTCTTT
TRBV27	TRBJ2-3	TRBD2	few	CASSLNGGRGDTQYF	TGTGCCAGCAGTTTGAATGGCGGGAGGGGAGATACGCAGTATTTT
TRBV7-9	TRBJ2-3	-	-	CASSFLGTDTQYF	TGTGCCAGCAGCTTCCTCGGCACAGATACGCAGTATTTT
TRBV29-1	TRBJ1-1	-	-	CSVVGQSHTEAFF	TGCAGCGTTGTCGGACAGAGCCACACTGAAGCTTTCTTT
TRBV5-5	TRBJ2-3	-	-	CASSLVAVTGTDTQYF	TGTGCCAGCAGCTTGGTTGCGGTGACAGGCACAGATACGCAGTATTTT
TRBV10-2	TRBJ1-1	-	few	CASTLRPGGEAFF	TGCGCCAGCACTCTAAGGCCTGGCGGGGAAGCTTTCTTT
TRBV10-3	TRBJ2-1	-	-	CAIKAWDFREQFF	TGTGCCATCAAAGCCTGGGACTTCAGAGAGCAGTTCTTC
TRBV18	TRBJ1-2	TRBD1	-	CASSPRQGDSSYTF	TGTGCCAGCTCACCGCGACAGGGTGATAGTAGCTACACCTTC
TRBV4-1	TRBJ1-6	-	-	CASSQETLSRGGNSPLHF	TGCGCCAGCAGCCAAGAAACCCTGTCACGGGGTGGTAATTCACCCCTCCACTTT
TRBV7-9	TRBJ1-4	TRBD1	-	CASSGTGNRLFF	TGTGCCAGCAGCGGGACAGGGAATCGACTGTTTTTT
TRBV6-5	TRBJ1-6	TRBD1	few	CASSSPGGAKNSPLHF	TGTGCCAGCAGTTCCCCAGGGGGCGCGAAGAATTCACCCCTCCACTTT
TRBV4-1	TRBJ2-1	-	-	CASSPPYSGSYNEQFF	TGCGCCAGCAGCCCCCCTTATAGCGGATCCTACAATGAGCAGTTCTTC
TRBV23-1	TRBJ1-5	-	-	CASSPLRQTVQHF	TGCGCCAGCAGTCCCCTTAGACAGACGGTCCAGCATTTT
TRBV7-9	TRBJ2-7	-	-	CASPGPVQYF	TGTGCCAGCCCTGGGCCAGTTCAGTACTTC
TRBV27	TRBJ1-2	TRBD1	-	CASSKMGQNYGYTF	TGTGCCAGCAGTAAGATGGGACAGAACTATGGCTACACCTTC
TRBV7-2	TRBJ2-7	TRBD2	-	CASSIRTSGGLGEQYF	TGTGCCAGCAGCATCCGGACTAGCGGGGGGTTGGGCGAGCAGTACTTC
TRBV5-1	TRBJ1-4	-	-	CASSLGQAGNEKLFF	TGCGCCAGCAGCTTGGGACAGGCTGGAAATGAAAAACTGTTTTTT
TRBV7-9	TRBJ2-3	TRBD2	-	CASSPSGTFGTQYF	TGTGCCAGCAGCCCTAGCGGGACCTTTGGTACGCAGTATTTT
TRBV7-3	TRBJ2-7	-	-	CASSLDSLSYEQYF	TGTGCCAGCAGCCTTGACAGCCTTTCCTACGAGCAGTACTTC
TRBV6-2/TRBV6-3	TRBJ2-7	-	-	CASSYGGAQDEQYF	TGTGCCAGCAGTTACGGTGGGGCGCAGGACGAGCAGTACTTC
TRBV2	TRBJ2-1	TRBD1	-	CASRAPGQTNNEQFF	TGTGCCAGCAGGGCCCCGGGACAGACTAACAATGAGCAGTTCTTC
TRBV13	TRBJ2-7	TRBD2	few	CASSPISSGRVMYF	TGTGCCAGCAGTCCGATCTCTAGCGGGAGAGTGATGTACTTC
TRBV28	TRBJ2-5	-	-	CASSLGSRPETQYF	TGTGCCAGCAGTTTGGGCTCTCGACCGGAGACCCAGTACTTC
TRBV5-1	TRBJ2-6	-	-	CASSNGQRLSGANVLTF	TGCGCCAGCAGCAACGGACAGCGCCTCTCTGGGGCCAACGTCCTGACTTTC
TRBV4-2	TRBJ2-1	TRBD2	-	CASSQEPSGSSYNEQFF	TGTGCCAGCAGCCAAGAACCTAGCGGCAGCTCCTACAATGAGCAGTTCTTC
TRBV10-2	TRBJ1-2	-	-	CAASPTRDYGYTF	TGCGCCGCCTCTCCCACCAGGGACTATGGCTACACCTTC
TRBV5-1	TRBJ1-1	TRBD1	-	CASSHARQGGNTEAFF	TGCGCCAGCAGTCACGCGCGGCAGGGGGGAAACACTGAAGCTTTCTTT
TRBV7-2	TRBJ1-1	TRBD1	once	CASSLGTGGWTEAFF	TGTGCCAGCAGCTTGGGGACAGGGGGCTGGACTGAAGCTTTCTTT
TRBV19	TRBJ1-2	-	-	CASSIIWTVNPNYGYTF	TGTGCCAGTAGTATAATTTGGACAGTCAACCCGAACTATGGCTACACCTTC
TRBV9	TRBJ2-5	TRBD2	many	CASSVDGASGRAAETQYF	TGTGCCAGCAGCGTAGATGGGGCTAGCGGGAGGGCCGCAGAGACCCAGTACTTC
TRBV11-2	TRBJ2-3	-	-	CASSLERSFGDTQYF	TGTGCCAGCAGCTTAGAGCGGTCATTTGGAGATACGCAGTATTTT